This T cell receptor beta chain was documented in a study of regulatory T cells in long-lasting Graves disease (dated by TCRdb to about 2021). Study-wide context: Antithyroid drugs had been taken for less than 3 months by newly diagnosed Graves' disease patients. This study used TCR sequencing and RNA sequencing of peripheral blood to compare persistent Graves' disease patients against newly diagnosed Graves' disease patients. The study was conducted in China and was registered as a clinical trial. A total of 35 or so samples were covered by TCR sequencing, comprising some 13 persistent and around 20 newly diagnosed Graves' disease patients.

The sample holds many counts of this clonotype. What this receptor recognizes is not known. No much larger clone exists at a distance of one base, and base qualities are not known. For CDR1 and CDR2, the germline V gene (reference sequence) lists DFQATT and SNEGSKA. The CDR3 runs 16 residues from the cysteine to the phenylalanine. CDR3 DNA is the only sequence kept; it has 48 bases, read in frame from the first base. V is cut by 0 bases and J by 0 bases, and the space between the germline ends is 12 bases. The time point label, as the study defines it: newly diagnosed GD, antithyroid drugs for less than 3 months. RNA was extracted from PBMCs in TRIzol for both TCR sequencing and RNA sequencing. The diagnosis of Graves' disease was made according to American Thyroid Association guidelines. Recruitment of patients was carried out at an endocrinology department in Xi'an, China. Each patient gave roughly 10 milliliters of peripheral blood, collected in an EDTA anticoagulant tube. Ficoll Paque Plus density gradient separation was used to isolate PBMCs, and no further T cell sorting was performed. An Agilent 2100 Bioanalyzer and agarose gel were used to check RNA quality, and a NanoDrop 2000 was used to measure RNA concentration.

The library was prepared using multiplex PCR. The listed sequencing device is Illumina HiSeq 4000. CDR3 regions were amplified by Arm-PCR with iRepertoire HTBI primers to construct TCR beta libraries. PCR products were gel purified before sequencing. In the authors' own workflow: Gene usage analysis of CDR3 amino acid clonotypes used the 62 TRBV and 12 to 15 TRBJ segments found across samples. COPE and FqMerger were used to merge filtered high-quality paired reads into contigs. BLAST was used to align contigs to the IMGT TRBV, TRBD and TRBJ reference genes, and CDR3 was defined following IMGT. Any clonotype with a frequency above 0.1% was classified as a highly expanded clone. Shannon entropy served as the measure of repertoire diversity, while the Gini coefficient captured V-J evenness. Clonotypes shared by more than one individual were considered public. The raw public reads went through TCRdb reprocessing: fastp at Q25, MiXCR clone calling, in-frame beta chains kept. Identical CDR3 protein sequences are pooled into one entry, listed with their most common genes and DNA. Clone size and V and J calls follow TCRdb, not the original study. For this sample there are 440,000 or so distinct CDR3 sequences; around 15% appear just once. Clones ranked in the top ten supply about 11% of the sample.

The investigation overall reported the following: Persistent Graves' disease patients showed lower TCR Shannon entropy and fewer highly expanded clones than newly diagnosed patients, suggesting clonal expansion. More public clonotypes were shared among persistent patients (2,741) than among newly diagnosed patients (approximately 930). TRBV28, TRBJ1-2 and TRBJ2-5 were preferentially used in persistent disease, while TRBV20-1 and TRBJ2-1 were favored in newly diagnosed disease. Only peripheral blood was studied, because thyroid tissue, the primary lesion, was inaccessible. The authors acknowledged the small sample size as a limitation that may reduce accuracy. Sequencing and analysis were limited to the TCR beta chain.

The same sample was also used in a study of T cells in Graves' hyperthyroidism and ophthalmopathy. As that second paper reports: Stable Graves' hyperthyroidism was defined as the absence of progression to ophthalmopathy over 18 months of follow-up. Hyperthyroidism patients were newly diagnosed, had a disease duration of under 2 months, and were aged 18 to 65 years. Patients with uncontrolled infections, other autoimmune diseases, pregnancy or lactation were excluded. Diagnoses relied on clinical symptoms, serum thyroxine and TRAb, thyroid ultrasound and orbital computed tomography. The TCR CDR3 was subjected to a first round of RT-PCR using the HTBI primer set and the Qiagen OneStep RT-PCR kit. Blood samples also contained most of the expanded thyroid clonotypes (frequency above 0.001), which suggests that blood repertoires may reflect thyroid immune responses. Ophthalmopathy was separated from stable hyperthyroidism by a 13 V-J signature model, with around 90% sensitivity and approximately 81% specificity obtained in cross-validation and 80%/75% obtained in testing. In validation, the model predicted progression to ophthalmopathy a median of roughly six months before onset, with roughly 68% sensitivity and roughly 72% specificity. To identify distinguishing TCR V-J signatures, a discovery cohort of about 95 patients was used, comprising 43 with Graves' ophthalmopathy and roughly 60 with stable Graves' hyperthyroidism. Prospective prediction of ophthalmopathy was tested in an independent validation cohort consisting of some 19 hyperthyroidism patients and approximately 16 patients who later progressed to ophthalmopathy. For training and testing, the 100 or so patients in the discovery cohort were randomly divided in a 7:3 ratio. Thyroid tissue and blood T-cell repertoires from six or seven Graves' hyperthyroidism patients were also compared in the study. Once sampling was done, hyperthyroidism patients were given methimazole at a starting dose of 30 mg daily, whereas ophthalmopathy patients were given high-dose intravenous methylprednisolone. Libraries were constructed in a second round of multiplex PCR, after which size selection and purification were performed. The libraries were sequenced on an Illumina HiSeq2000 using paired-end 100 bp reads. SOAPnuke was used to process the raw data, removing reads that contained adapters or uncalled bases, had a mean Phred below 15, or lacked an exact match to the constant primer or identifier. COPE v1.2.5 was used to merge high-quality paired reads, and clonotypes were defined as unique nucleotide sequences. MiTCR v1.1 was used to align clonotypes to the IMGT TRBV, TRBD and TRBJ reference segments. Analysis was restricted to V-J combinations with a frequency above 0.0001, which covered 99.2% of repertoires. A TCS score was defined as the ratio between F50 (clonal expansion) and ExV (chaos), using BLOSUM62-based TCRdist between CDR3 peptides within each V-J. Welch's t-statistics and random forest reduced fewer than 550 V-J features to about 13, which were used in a naive Bayes classifier (R e1071). Sample size was not statistically predetermined, and blinding of investigators to group allocation was not performed. According to the paper, TCR Vbeta CDR3 sequencing was carried out on 135 peripheral blood samples, which came from fewer than 50 ophthalmopathy, roughly 75 hyperthyroidism and roughly 17 progressor patients.

This sequence was found in a woman in her twenties or thirties with Graves disease. Donor details come from another sample of the same person, matched by shared clones. The rearrangement joined TRBV20-1 to TRBJ1-5; TRBD1 is perhaps the D gene, given 5 matching bases. Specimen: peripheral blood mononuclear cells (PBMCs), collected at new diagnosis, from a patient treated with antithyroid drugs. The nucleotide sequence reads TGCAGTGCTAGAGATTTGGCAGGGCCTAGCAATCAGCCCCAGCATTTT. Its product reads: CSARDLAGPSNQPQHF.